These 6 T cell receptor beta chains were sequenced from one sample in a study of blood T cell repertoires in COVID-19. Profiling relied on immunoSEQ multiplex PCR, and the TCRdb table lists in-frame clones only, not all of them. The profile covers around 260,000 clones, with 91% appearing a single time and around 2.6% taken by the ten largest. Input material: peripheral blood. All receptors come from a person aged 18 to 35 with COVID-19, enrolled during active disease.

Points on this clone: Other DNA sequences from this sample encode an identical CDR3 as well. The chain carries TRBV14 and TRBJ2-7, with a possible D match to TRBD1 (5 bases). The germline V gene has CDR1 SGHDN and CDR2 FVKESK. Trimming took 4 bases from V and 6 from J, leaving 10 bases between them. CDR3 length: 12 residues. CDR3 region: CASSPQGSEQYF. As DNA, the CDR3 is TGTGCCAGCAGCCCTCAGGGCTCCGAGCAGTACTTC.

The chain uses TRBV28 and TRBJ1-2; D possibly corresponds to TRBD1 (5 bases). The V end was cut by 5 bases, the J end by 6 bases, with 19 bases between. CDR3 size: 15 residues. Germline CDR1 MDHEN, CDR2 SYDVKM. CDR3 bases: TGTGCCAGCAGTCGCCGGACATGGCCTGGGGATGGCTACACCTTC. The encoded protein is CASSRRTWPGDGYTF.

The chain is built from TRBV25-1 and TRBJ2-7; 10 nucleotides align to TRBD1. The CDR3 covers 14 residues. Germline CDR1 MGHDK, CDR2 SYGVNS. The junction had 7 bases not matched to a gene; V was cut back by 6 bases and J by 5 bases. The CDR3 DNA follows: TGTGCCAGCAGGGTGGGACAGGGGTTACACGAGCAGTACTTC. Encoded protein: CASRVGQGLHEQYF.

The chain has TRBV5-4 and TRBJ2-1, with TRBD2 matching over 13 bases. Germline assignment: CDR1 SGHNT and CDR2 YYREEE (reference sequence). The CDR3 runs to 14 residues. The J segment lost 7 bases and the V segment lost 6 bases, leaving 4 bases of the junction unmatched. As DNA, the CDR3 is TGTGCCAGCACTGGACTAGCGGGAGATAATGAGCAGTTCTTC. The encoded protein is CASTGLAGDNEQFF. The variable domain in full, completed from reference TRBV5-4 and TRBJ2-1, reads ETGVTQSPTHLIKTRGQQVTLRCSSQSGHNTVSWYQQALGQGPQFIFQYYREEENGRGNFPPRFSGLQFPNYSSELNVNALELDDSALYLCASTGLAGDNEQFFGPGTRLTVL.

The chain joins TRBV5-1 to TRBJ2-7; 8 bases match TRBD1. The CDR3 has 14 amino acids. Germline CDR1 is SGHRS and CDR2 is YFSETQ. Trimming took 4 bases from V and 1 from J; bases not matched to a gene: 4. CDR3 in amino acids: CASSVDRASYEQYF. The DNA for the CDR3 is TGCGCCAGCAGCGTGGACAGGGCATCCTACGAGCAGTACTTC.

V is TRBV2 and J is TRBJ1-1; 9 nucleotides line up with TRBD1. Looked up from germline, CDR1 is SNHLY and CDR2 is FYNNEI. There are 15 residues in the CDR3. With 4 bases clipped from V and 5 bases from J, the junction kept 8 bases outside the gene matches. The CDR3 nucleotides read TGTGCCAGCAGTGTAGGACAGGGGCTTGGGACTGAAGCTTTCTTT. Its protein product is CASSVGQGLGTEAFF.